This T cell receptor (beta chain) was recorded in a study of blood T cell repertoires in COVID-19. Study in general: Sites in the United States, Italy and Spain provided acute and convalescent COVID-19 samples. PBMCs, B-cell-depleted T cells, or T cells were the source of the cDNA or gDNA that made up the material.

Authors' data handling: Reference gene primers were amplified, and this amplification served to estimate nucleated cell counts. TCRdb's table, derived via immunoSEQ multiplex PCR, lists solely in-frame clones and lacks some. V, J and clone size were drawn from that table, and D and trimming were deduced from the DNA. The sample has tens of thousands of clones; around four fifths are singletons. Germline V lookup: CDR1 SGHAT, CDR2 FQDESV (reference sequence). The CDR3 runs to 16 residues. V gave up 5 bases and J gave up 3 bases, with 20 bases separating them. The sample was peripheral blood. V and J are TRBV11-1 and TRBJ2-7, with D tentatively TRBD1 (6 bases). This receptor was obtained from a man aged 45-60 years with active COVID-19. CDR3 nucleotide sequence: TGTGCCAGCAGCCTAATGAGGGGGTCAAGACTCTACGAGCAGTACTTC. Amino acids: CASSLMRGSRLYEQYF.